These 27 T cell receptor beta chains were sequenced from one sample in a study of T cell responses to AZD1222 COVID-19 vaccine. This table comes from immunoSEQ multiplex PCR, and its TCRdb copy is limited to in-frame clones, with some not included. The table lists tens of thousands of clones, about nine tenths of them singletons. The starting material was peripheral blood, obtained 28 days after the second AZD1222 dose. The receptors were sampled from an adult who received the AZD1222 COVID-19 vaccine.

The rearrangement uses TRBV6-6 and TRBJ2-5; TRBD2 agrees at 10 bases. Germline V gene lookup returns CDR1 MNHNY and CDR2 SVGAGI (reference sequence). This CDR3 is 15 amino acids long. V lost 2 bases and J lost 5; bases outside the gene matches: 5. The CDR3 protein is CASSYALAGMETQYF. The CDR3 nucleotides are TGTGCCAGCAGTTACGCACTAGCGGGAATGGAGACCCAGTACTTC.

This clone was found once. In DNA form, the CDR3 reads TGTGCCAGCAGCGCTCAGGGGGCTTGGGGGGGCCACACTGAAGCTTTCTTT. Encoded protein: CASSAQGAWGGHTEAFF. This chain uses TRBV7-8 with TRBJ1-1; TRBD1 matches at 8 bases. The CDR3 has 17 residues. Germline V CDR1 and CDR2: SGHVS, FQNEAQ. J lost 3 bases, V lost 5 bases, and 14 bases had no gene match.

The V and J genes are TRBV27 and TRBJ2-3; D gene unclear. The CDR3 is made up of 15 amino acids. Germline V gene data show CDR1 as MNHEY and CDR2 as SMNVEV (reference sequence). The V end lost 2 bases, the J end lost 2 bases, and 11 bases lay between the germline ends. The CDR3 reads CASSLTVAHTDTQYF. The CDR3 region has the DNA TGTGCCAGCAGTTTAACGGTGGCCCACACAGATACGCAGTATTTT.

The J gene is TRBJ2-4, the V gene TRBV21-1; the table calls TRBD1, which could not be checked here. TRBV21-1 is shown as a pseudogene. This CDR3 is built from 23 residues. CDR3 bases: TGTGCCTCTAAGGTGGGGACAGGGAGACCACCGCAACGAGAGAGTCTAGCCAAAAACATTCAGTACTTC. Its translation is CASKVGTGRPPQRESLAKNIQYF.

This clone was counted between two and nine times. This chain links TRBV28 with TRBJ2-2; D is unresolved. The CDR3 extends over 14 amino acids. V lost 5 bases to trimming and J lost 5 bases, with 12 bases between them. The germline V gene encodes CDR1 MDHEN and CDR2 SYDVKM. The CDR3 is CASSPPGETGELFF. As DNA, the CDR3 is TGTGCCAGCAGTCCCCCGGGCGAAACCGGGGAGCTGTTTTTT.

The gene calls are TRBV28 and TRBJ2-3, with a weak D call TRBD1 (6 bases). CDR3 length: 16 amino acids. CDR1 is MDHEN, CDR2 SYDVKM, per germline. V was clipped by 5 bases and J by 0 bases, with 15 bases between them. DNA for the CDR3: TGTGCCAGCAGTCCCCACGGACAGTCTAGCACAGATACGCAGTATTTT. It specifies CASSPHGQSSTDTQYF.

This chain uses TRBV19 with TRBJ2-1; 8 nucleotides align to TRBD2. With V trimmed by 4 bases and J by 5 bases, 16 bases remained unmatched. Germline V gene sequence: CDR1 LNHDA, CDR2 SQIVND (reference sequence). The CDR3 loop spans 18 amino acids. CDR3 sequence: CASSTPVGGSGKNNEQFF. As DNA, the CDR3 is TGTGCCAGTAGTACTCCTGTGGGGGGTAGCGGGAAGAACAATGAGCAGTTCTTC.

The CDR3 DNA sequence: TGTGCCAGCACCGGCGAGCAGTACTTC. Residues: CASTGEQYF. The chain is built from TRBV6-4 and TRBJ2-7, with D uncertain. CDR3 length: 9 residues. The germline CDR1 and CDR2 sequences are MRHNA and SNTAGT. Trimming took 7 bases from V and 6 from J, leaving 4 bases between them.

J is TRBJ1-3 and V is TRBV12-3 or TRBV12-4; D unclear. CDR3 length: 13 amino acids. Trimming shortened V by 3 bases and J by 0 bases, and 3 bases separated the two germline ends. The CDR3 protein is CASSLISGNTIYF. DNA for the CDR3: TGTGCCAGCAGTTTGATCTCTGGAAACACCATATATTTT.

The V call is TRBV19, the J call TRBJ2-1, with D possibly TRBD2 on 6 matching bases. Between the trimmed V and J ends, which lost 7 bases and 0 bases, there was a span of 19 bases. In germline, CDR1 is LNHDA, CDR2 SQIVND (reference sequence). The CDR3 has 17 amino acids. The CDR3 nucleotides read TGTGCCAGTACCAATGCCCCTAGCGTCCCCTCCTACAATGAGCAGTTCTTC. This codes for CASTNAPSVPSYNEQFF.

This clone came up once. J is TRBJ1-2 and V is TRBV29-1, with D hard to call. The V gene's germline CDR1 is SQVTM and CDR2 ANQGSEA. V lost 3 bases and J 6 bases, leaving 11 bases between the germline ends. This CDR3 spans 12 amino acids. The CDR3 loop is CSVDPQDDGYTF. CDR3 bases: TGCAGCGTTGACCCCCAGGACGATGGCTACACCTTC.

The chain combines TRBV11-3 with TRBJ2-7; D remains ambiguous. V shed 3 bases and J shed 6 bases, with 12 bases lying between them. This CDR3 contains 13 residues. In germline, CDR1 is SGHNT, CDR2 YENEEA. This CDR3 reads CASSFSPTSEQYF. CDR3 nucleotides: TGTGCCAGCAGCTTCTCACCCACGAGCGAGCAGTACTTC.

This chain links TRBV3-1 (or the pseudogene TRBV3-2) with TRBJ2-5; 9 bases agree with TRBD2. The CDR3 is 17 residues long. CDR1 is LGHDT, CDR2 YNNKEL, per germline (reference sequence). Trimming at V came to 4 bases and at J to 2 bases, leaving 11 bases not matched to a gene. CDR3 region: CASSRPGSSGNQETQYF. Written as DNA, the CDR3 is TGTGCCAGCAGCCGTCCCGGGTCTAGCGGGAATCAAGAGACCCAGTACTTC.

V and J are TRBV18 and TRBJ2-2, with D perhaps matching TRBD1 (6 bases). V lost 4 bases, J lost 0 bases, and 9 bases lay in between. The germline gives CDR1 KGHSH, CDR2 LQKENI. CDR3 length equals 15 residues. This CDR3 reads CASSLRTANTGELFF. The CDR3, as DNA: TGTGCCAGCTCACTCCGGACAGCGAACACCGGGGAGCTGTTTTTT.

The V call is TRBV6-5, the J call TRBJ2-7; D possibly corresponds to TRBD2 (6 bases). V was clipped by 6 bases and J by 1 base, with 13 bases between them. The germline CDR1 and CDR2 sequences are MNHEY and SVGAGI. This CDR3 region has 14 residues. The CDR3 reads CASSRGLPSYEQYF. As DNA, the CDR3 is TGTGCCAGCAGCCGGGGACTGCCGTCCTACGAGCAGTACTTC.

This clone was found once. The DNA for the CDR3 is TGTGCCAGCAGCAGCGGCCGACACACTGAAGCTTTCTTT. This encodes CASSSGRHTEAFF. The genes are TRBV6-6 and TRBJ1-1; D gene uncertain. Deletions cut 6 bases from V and 3 bases from J, with 11 bases between. The CDR3 runs to 13 residues. Germline-derived CDR1 and CDR2 are MNHNY and SVGAGI (reference sequence).

The rearrangement uses TRBV3-1 (or the pseudogene TRBV3-2) and TRBJ2-5; D not resolved. This CDR3 is built from 12 residues. V dropped 3 bases and J dropped 2 bases, with 4 bases sitting between them. Germline CDR1 is LGHDT and CDR2 is YNNKEL (reference sequence). Written as DNA, the CDR3 is TGTGCCAGCAGCCAGTCACAAGAGACCCAGTACTTC. This encodes CASSQSQETQYF.

The gene calls are TRBV7-3 and TRBJ1-1; the D is unclear. Germline V gives CDR1 SGHTA, CDR2 FQGTGA. The CDR3 runs 14 residues. The germline V and J ends were trimmed by 5 bases and 1 base, with 11 bases remaining between them. CDR3 sequence reads: CASSAQRQNTEAFF. CDR3 DNA: TGTGCCAGCAGCGCTCAAAGACAGAACACTGAAGCTTTCTTT. Filled out from reference TRBV7-3 and TRBJ1-1, the complete variable domain reads GAGVSQTPSNKVTEKGKYVELRCDPISGHTALYWYRQSLGQGPEFLIYFQGTGAADDSGLPNDRFFAVRPEGSVSTLKIQRTERGDSAVYLCASSAQRQNTEAFFGQGTRLTVV.

This chain uses TRBV28 with TRBJ2-7, with a weak D call TRBD1 (6 bases). There are 15 residues in the CDR3. The V gene's germline CDR1 is MDHEN and CDR2 SYDVKM. Deletions cut 6 bases from V and 2 bases from J, with 17 bases between. CDR3 in amino acids: CASSPRDTLPYEQYF. The CDR3 nucleotides are TGTGCCAGCAGCCCAAGGGACACCTTACCCTACGAGCAGTACTTC.

V and J are TRBV7-2 and TRBJ2-3; D gene uncertain. Per the germline V gene, CDR1 is SGHTA and CDR2 is FQGNSA. V was pared by 5 bases and J by 0 bases, with 9 bases between. This CDR3 comprises 14 residues. Here the CDR3 reads CASSLLGSTDTQYF. The CDR3 nucleotides are TGTGCCAGCAGCCTGCTCGGTAGCACAGATACGCAGTATTTT.

This clone showed up just once. The chain carries TRBV3-1 (or the pseudogene TRBV3-2) and TRBJ2-5; D uncertain. Germline CDR1 is LGHDT and CDR2 is YNNKEL (reference sequence). The CDR3 has 16 residues. V was pared by 1 base and J by 5 bases, with 17 bases between. In nucleotides, the CDR3 is TGTGCCAGCAGCCAAGCGGTCCCTAGGCCTTACGAGACCCAGTACTTC. This sequence encodes CASSQAVPRPYETQYF.

This clone turned up a few times. The chain's CDR3 is CASSLQGDQPQHF. The CDR3 DNA reads TGCGCCAGCAGCTTACAGGGGGATCAGCCCCAGCATTTT. The chain joins TRBV5-1 to TRBJ1-5, with 8 bases identical to TRBD1. J gave up 5 bases and V 2 bases, and 0 bases lay outside the gene matches. CDR1 SGHRS and CDR2 YFSETQ come from the germline V gene. The CDR3 length is 13 residues.

This chain links TRBV5-4 with TRBJ2-7; TRBD1 agrees at 7 bases. The V and J ends lost 4 bases and 0 bases, in that order; junction bases with no gene match: 10. Germline V gene data show CDR1 as SGHNT and CDR2 as YYREEE (reference sequence). The CDR3 loop spans 16 amino acids. The CDR3 DNA is TGTGCCAGCAGCCCGAATCCGGGACAGAGCTCCTACGAGCAGTACTTC. This translates into CASSPNPGQSSYEQYF.

V and J are TRBV6-1 and TRBJ2-7; D is perhaps TRBD1 (5 bases). Germline V gene lookup returns CDR1 MNHNS and CDR2 SASEGT. Trimming removed 1 base at V and 0 bases at J, with 13 bases between. The CDR3 is 16 amino acids. The CDR3 loop reads CASSEEQARASYEQYF. The CDR3, as DNA: TGTGCCAGCAGTGAAGAGCAGGCCAGGGCCTCCTACGAGCAGTACTTC.

The V and J genes are TRBV12-3 or TRBV12-4 and TRBJ2-7; TRBD1 aligns across 7 bases. The V segment lost 6 bases and the J segment 6 bases; nucleotides outside the gene matches: 8. This CDR3 is built from 13 residues. CDR3 nucleotides: TGTGCCAGCAGAGAGGGGGCTTTACTCGAGCAGTACTTC. Protein sequence: CASREGALLEQYF.

This chain joins TRBV12-3 or TRBV12-4 and TRBJ2-5; D uncertain. The V end lost 3 bases, the J end lost 3 bases, and 8 bases lay between the germline ends. This CDR3 region has 13 residues. CDR3 sequence reads: CASSFVPEETQYF. The DNA of the CDR3 is TGTGCCAGCAGTTTTGTACCTGAAGAGACCCAGTACTTC.

The chain is built from TRBV4-1 and TRBJ1-3; D remains unclear. Germline CDR1 and CDR2: MGHRA and YSYEKL. The germline V and J ends were trimmed by 0 bases and 0 bases, with 9 bases remaining between them. CDR3 length: 16 amino acids. The DNA of the CDR3 is TGCGCCAGCAGCCAAGATCGCCTGACCTCTGGAAACACCATATATTTT. This gives the protein CASSQDRLTSGNTIYF.